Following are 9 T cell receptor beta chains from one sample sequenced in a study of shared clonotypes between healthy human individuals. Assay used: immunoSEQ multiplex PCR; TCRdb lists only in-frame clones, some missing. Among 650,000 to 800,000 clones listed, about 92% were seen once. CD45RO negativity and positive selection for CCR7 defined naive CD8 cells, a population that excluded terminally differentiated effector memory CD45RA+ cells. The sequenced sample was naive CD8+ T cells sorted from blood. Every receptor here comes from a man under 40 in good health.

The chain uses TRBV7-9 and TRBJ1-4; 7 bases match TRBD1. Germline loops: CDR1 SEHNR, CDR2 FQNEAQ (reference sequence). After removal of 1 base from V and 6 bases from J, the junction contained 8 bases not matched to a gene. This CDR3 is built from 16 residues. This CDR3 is CASSLGGQFDDEKLFF. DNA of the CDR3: TGTGCCAGCAGCTTAGGGGGACAGTTCGATGATGAAAAACTGTTTTTT.

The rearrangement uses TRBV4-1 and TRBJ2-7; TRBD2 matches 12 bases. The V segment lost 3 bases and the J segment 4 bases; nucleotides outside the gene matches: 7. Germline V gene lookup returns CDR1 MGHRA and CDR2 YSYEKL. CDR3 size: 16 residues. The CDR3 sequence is CASSHRLAGVRYEQYF. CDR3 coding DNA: TGCGCCAGCAGCCACCGACTAGCGGGAGTAAGGTACGAGCAGTACTTC.

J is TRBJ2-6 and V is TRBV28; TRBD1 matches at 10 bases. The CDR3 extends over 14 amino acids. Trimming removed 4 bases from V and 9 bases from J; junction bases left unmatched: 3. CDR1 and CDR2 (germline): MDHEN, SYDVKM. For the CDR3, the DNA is TGTGCCAGCAGTTGGACAGGGGGTGACAACGTCCTGACTTTC. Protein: CASSWTGGDNVLTF.

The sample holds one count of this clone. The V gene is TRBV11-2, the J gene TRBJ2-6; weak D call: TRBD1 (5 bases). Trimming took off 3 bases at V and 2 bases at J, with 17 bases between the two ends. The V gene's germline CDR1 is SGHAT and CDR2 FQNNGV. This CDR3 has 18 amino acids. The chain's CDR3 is CASSLGRLSFPGANVLTF. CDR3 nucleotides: TGTGCCAGCAGCTTGGGGCGATTGTCTTTCCCTGGGGCCAACGTCCTGACTTTC.

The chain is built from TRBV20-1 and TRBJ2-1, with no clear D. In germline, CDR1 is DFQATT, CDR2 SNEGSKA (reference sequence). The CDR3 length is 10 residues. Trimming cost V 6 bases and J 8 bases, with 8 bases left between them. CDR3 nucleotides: TGCAGTGCCAATTCTCATGAGCAGTTCTTC. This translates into CSANSHEQFF.

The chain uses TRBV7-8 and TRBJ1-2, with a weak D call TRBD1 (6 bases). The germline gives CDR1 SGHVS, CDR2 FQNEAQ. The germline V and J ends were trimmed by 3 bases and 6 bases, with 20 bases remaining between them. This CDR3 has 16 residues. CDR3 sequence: CASSFEGGRGIDGYTF. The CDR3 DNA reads TGTGCCAGCAGCTTTGAGGGGGGCAGAGGGATTGATGGCTACACCTTC.

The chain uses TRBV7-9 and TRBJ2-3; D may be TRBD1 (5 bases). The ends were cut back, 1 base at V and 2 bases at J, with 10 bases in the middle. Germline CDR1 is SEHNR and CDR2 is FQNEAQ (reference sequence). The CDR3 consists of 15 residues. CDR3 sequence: CASSLGEGHTDTQYF. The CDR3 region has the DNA TGTGCCAGCAGCTTAGGGGAAGGACACACAGATACGCAGTATTTT.

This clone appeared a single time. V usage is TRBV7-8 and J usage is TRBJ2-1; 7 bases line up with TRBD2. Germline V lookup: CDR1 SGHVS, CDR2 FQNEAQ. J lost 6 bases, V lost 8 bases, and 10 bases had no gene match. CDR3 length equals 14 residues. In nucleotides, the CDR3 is TGTGCCAGCGAGGGGAGGGCTAGCGGCAATGAGCAGTTCTTC. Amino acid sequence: CASEGRASGNEQFF.

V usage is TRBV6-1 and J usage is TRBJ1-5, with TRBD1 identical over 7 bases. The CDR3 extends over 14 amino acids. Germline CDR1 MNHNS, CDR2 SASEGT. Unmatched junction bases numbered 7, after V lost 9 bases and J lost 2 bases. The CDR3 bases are TGTGCCAGTAACAGGGGTCCGGGCAATCAGCCCCAGCATTTT. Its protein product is CASNRGPGNQPQHF.